Listed below are T cell receptor beta chains from one sample, sequenced in a study of T cells in Graves' hyperthyroidism and ophthalmopathy. TCRdb reprocessed the multiplex PCR reads with MiXCR, giving one entry per CDR3 protein. The data hold 500,000 to 800,000 distinct CDR3 sequences, with about 14% observed a single time. Sequences were obtained from blood. The receptor set was obtained from a woman between 50 and 59 years old with Graves' ophthalmopathy. CDR3s include the opening cysteine and the closing phenylalanine or tryptophan. D genes are given only for firm matches. Expanded clones get a size class; other rows say once, few or many, or leave the size out.

d_call	clone_size	j_call	v_call	cdr3_aa	cdr3_nt
TRBD2	many	TRBJ2-1	TRBV7-8	CASSTPGLAGVSEQFF	TGTGCCAGCAGCACGCCGGGACTAGCGGGAGTAAGTGAGCAGTTCTTC
.	many	TRBJ2-1	TRBV20-1	CSARPIGDNEQFF	TGCAGTGCTAGGCCCATTGGGGACAATGAGCAGTTCTTC
TRBD2	many	TRBJ2-7	TRBV7-3	CASSFSAGGFDEQYF	TGTGCCAGCAGCTTCTCAGCGGGAGGGTTCGACGAGCAGTACTTC
.	.	TRBJ1-4	TRBV10-3	CAISGAGLNEKLFF	TGTGCCATCAGCGGCGCGGGCCTAAATGAAAAACTGTTTTTT
TRBD2	many	TRBJ2-7	TRBV11-2	CASSLVSGSYEQYF	TGTGCCAGCAGCTTGGTTAGCGGGAGTTACGAGCAGTACTTC
.	once	TRBJ1-4	TRBV12-5	CASGYGREKLFF	TGTGCTAGTGGTTACGGACGGGAAAAACTGTTTTTT
.	many	TRBJ2-7	TRBV27	CASTVRPGAYEQYF	TGTGCCAGCACCGTACGGCCGGGGGCATACGAGCAGTACTTC
.	.	TRBJ2-6	TRBV24-1	CATSDPTGGSGANVLTF	TGTGCCACCAGTGATCCGACAGGCGGGTCTGGGGCCAACGTCCTGACTTTC
TRBD1	many	TRBJ2-7	TRBV5-1	CASSLEGANFEQYF	TGCGCCAGCAGCTTGGAGGGGGCTAATTTCGAGCAGTACTTC
TRBD1	many	TRBJ2-4	TRBV20-1	CSAQETGLAKNIQYF	TGCAGTGCCCAGGAGACAGGGCTAGCCAAAAACATTCAGTACTTC
TRBD1	.	TRBJ1-1	TRBV6-1	CASSERVRGRGTEAFF	TGTGCCAGCAGTGAGCGGGTCAGGGGGAGGGGAACTGAAGCTTTCTTT
.	many	TRBJ2-5	TRBV7-2	CASSFRGRQETQYF	TGTGCCAGCAGCTTTCGAGGGAGACAAGAGACCCAGTACTTC
.	many	TRBJ2-1	TRBV28	CATLNSGRFYNEQFF	TGTGCCACCTTAAATTCGGGGCGATTCTACAATGAGCAGTTCTTC
TRBD1	many	TRBJ2-1	TRBV12-3/TRBV12-4	CAIDMDRVVNEQFF	TGTGCCATCGACATGGACAGGGTGGTCAATGAGCAGTTCTTC
.	.	TRBJ2-1	TRBV7-8	CASSLRDLGSYNEQFF	TGTGCCAGCAGCTTAAGGGACTTAGGCTCCTACAATGAGCAGTTCTTC
.	few	TRBJ2-3	TRBV10-3	CASKTLTSTDTQYF	TGTGCCTCTAAGACGCTAACGAGCACAGATACGCAGTATTTT
.	.	TRBJ2-3	TRBV5-1	CASSFRGRSTDTQYF	TGCGCCAGCAGCTTCCGGGGAAGGTCCACAGATACGCAGTATTTT
TRBD2	.	TRBJ2-3	TRBV27	CASRASGSAPDTQYF	TGTGCCAGCAGGGCTAGCGGGAGTGCTCCAGATACGCAGTATTTT
.	.	TRBJ2-7	TRBV20-1	CSAAAIPKYEQYF	TGCAGTGCGGCGGCCATCCCCAAATACGAGCAGTACTTC
TRBD2	many	TRBJ2-5	TRBV28	CASSQPGTSQETQYF	TGTGCCAGCTCCCAACCCGGGACTAGCCAAGAGACCCAGTACTTC
TRBD1	many	TRBJ1-6	TRBV6-1	CASSDNRGVNSPLHF	TGTGCCAGCAGTGACAACAGGGGTGTGAATTCACCCCTCCACTTT
.	few	TRBJ2-3	TRBV4-3	CASSQVPGASTDTQYF	TGCGCCAGCAGCCAAGTCCCGGGGGCGAGCACAGATACGCAGTATTTT